This TCR beta chain was obtained from a study of blood T cell repertoires in COVID-19. On the study more broadly: PBMCs, B-cell-depleted T cells, or T cells provided the cDNA or gDNA that made up the material.

The CDR3 length is 15 residues. The V and J ends lost 3 bases and 1 base, in that order; junction bases with no gene match: 6. The germline gives CDR1 MNHNY, CDR2 SVGAGI (reference sequence). As handled by the study authors: Reference gene primers were amplified, and this amplification served to estimate nucleated cell counts. The table came from immunoSEQ multiplex PCR; TCRdb's copy has only in-frame clones and leaves some out. D and trimming were read from the DNA, whereas the V and J calls and clone size are those reported in that table. The data show tens of thousands of clones, roughly nine tenths seen once.

The V and J genes are TRBV6-6 and TRBJ2-7; 7 bases map to TRBD2. This TCR came from a man aged 60 to 75 with COVID-19, enrolled during active disease. The sample comprised peripheral blood. The CDR3: CASSYRGEGSYEQYF. The DNA of the CDR3 is TGTGCCAGCAGTTATCGGGGGGAAGGGTCCTACGAGCAGTACTTC.